This T cell receptor beta chain was recorded in a study of control samples from healthy donors and cancer patients. Sequencing used immunoSEQ multiplex PCR; TCRdb keeps in-frame clones, though not all of them. This repertoire shows roughly 130,000 clones, around 94% found once; its top ten account for around 14%. V shed 3 bases, J shed 3 bases, and the junction held 6 bases outside the gene matches. The CDR3 is 15 residues long. Germline loops: CDR1 SGHTA, CDR2 FQGNSA. The origin of this receptor is a man in his 60s with colorectal cancer. Sequencing was done on a sample of PBMCs. The V gene is TRBV7-2, the J gene TRBJ2-7, with 9 positions matching TRBD2. CDR3 DNA sequence: TGTGCCAGCAGCTTGGCGGGGGGGCTTAGCTACGAGCAGTACTTC. Protein: CASSLAGGLSYEQYF.